The 12 T cell receptor beta chains presented below share a single source sample, sequenced in a study of CD8+ T cells in alopecia areata. Sequencing used cDNA as its template, made by extracting RNA and reverse transcribing it. Libraries were prepared by immunoSEQ multiplex PCR; TCRdb keeps only in-frame clonotypes and omits some of them. Counted here are approximately 150,000 clones, about 54% occurring once; the ten biggest clones make up over 4%. Source material: CD4+ T cells sorted from blood. The receptor set was obtained from a human donor in good health.

A few counts support this clone. The chain employs TRBV5-1 and TRBJ2-7; maybe TRBD1 (6 bases). Germline V lookup: CDR1 SGHRS, CDR2 YFSETQ. V was pared by 0 bases and J by 6 bases, with 16 bases between. The CDR3 spans 15 residues. As DNA, the CDR3 is TGCGCCAGCAGCTTGGAATCCAGGGGTTTGAGCGAGCAGTACTTC. Translation gives CASSLESRGLSEQYF.

This chain joins TRBV27 and TRBJ2-1; 8 positions agree with TRBD2. V was clipped by 2 bases and J by 2 bases; unmatched bases: 5. This CDR3 contains 16 residues. Germline CDR1 MNHEY, CDR2 SMNVEV (reference sequence). CDR3 region: CASSLRLAQAYNEQFF. DNA for the CDR3: TGTGCCAGCAGTTTAAGACTAGCGCAAGCCTACAATGAGCAGTTCTTC.

Turning to this clone: The sample has other DNA sequences that encode this CDR3 too. The V call is TRBV7-2, the J call TRBJ1-2, with D uncertain. The CDR3 runs to 14 residues. V lost 1 base to trimming and J lost 4 bases, with 10 bases between them. Germline V gene data show CDR1 as SGHTA and CDR2 as FQGNSA. Here the CDR3 reads CASSLDRGIYGYTF. The CDR3 coding sequence is TGTGCCAGCAGCTTAGACCGGGGAATCTATGGCTACACCTTC.

The chain links TRBV19 to TRBJ2-2; the D is unclear. The CDR3 is 13 residues long. Trimming cost V 6 bases and J 6 bases, with 11 bases left between them. CDR1 is LNHDA, CDR2 SQIVND, per germline (reference sequence). The CDR3 DNA reads as TGTGCCAGTAGCCCTACTTGGGCCGGGGAGCTGTTTTTT. It yields the protein CASSPTWAGELFF.

The chain links TRBV6-5 to TRBJ1-5, with 7 bases lining up with TRBD1. V shed 5 bases and J 4 bases; nucleotides not matched to a gene: 8. CDR3 length equals 15 residues. Per the germline V gene, CDR1 is MNHEY and CDR2 is SVGAGI. CDR3: CASSKDRRENQPQHF. The DNA for the CDR3 is TGTGCCAGCAGTAAGGACAGGCGGGAGAATCAGCCCCAGCATTTT.

J is TRBJ2-1 and V is TRBV19; D perhaps matches TRBD2 (5 bases). The length of the CDR3 is 13 residues. Germline CDR1 and CDR2: LNHDA and SQIVND (reference sequence). V lost 1 base to trimming and J lost 10 bases, with 11 bases between them. CDR3 sequence reads: CASSIAGVVEQFF. The DNA for the CDR3 is TGTGCCAGTAGTATAGCCGGGGTGGTAGAGCAGTTCTTC.

This clone came up a few times. This chain connects TRBV7-2 to TRBJ2-3; D gene unclear. CDR1 SGHTA and CDR2 FQGNSA come from the germline V gene. Trimming removed 9 bases from V and 11 bases from J, with 9 bases in between. The CDR3 has 9 residues. This CDR3 is CARGVGQYF. CDR3 DNA sequence: TGTGCCAGAGGAGTTGGGCAGTATTTT.

This clone came up a few times. This chain uses TRBV5-1 with TRBJ2-5; D is possibly TRBD2 (5 bases). The CDR3 is 14 amino acids. CDR1 SGHRS and CDR2 YFSETQ come from the germline V gene. V lost 4 bases and J 2 bases, leaving 12 bases between the germline ends. CDR3 region: CASSPLGRQETQYF. The CDR3 region has the DNA TGCGCCAGCAGCCCCCTGGGGAGACAAGAGACCCAGTACTTC.

The sample holds a few counts of this clone. The chain has TRBV30 and TRBJ2-1; D is undetermined. Trimming pared 0 bases from V and 15 bases from J, leaving 15 bases between. Germline V gene sequence: CDR1 GTSNPN, CDR2 SVGIG (reference sequence). The CDR3 spans 12 residues. The CDR3 nucleotides are TGTGCCTGGAGTGTAGGGCAGGCCGCCTCGTTCTTC. Its translation: CAWSVGQAASFF.

The J gene is TRBJ2-7, the V gene TRBV4-1; no clear D gene. V was pared by 1 base and J by 5 bases, with 12 bases between. The CDR3 extends over 14 amino acids. Germline V gives CDR1 MGHRA, CDR2 YSYEKL. The CDR3 region has the DNA TGCGCCAGCAGCCAAGTTGGTGTTACCCACGAGCAGTACTTC. It encodes CASSQVGVTHEQYF.

This clone was detected ten times or more. The CDR3 bases are TGTGCCAGCAGCCCCCTCTGGGGGAGCTCCTACAATGAGCAGTTCTTC. Residues: CASSPLWGSSYNEQFF. This sequence joins TRBV14 and TRBJ2-1; D may be TRBD1 or TRBD2 (5 bases each). The V end lost 4 bases, the J end lost 0 bases, and 13 bases lay between the germline ends. The CDR3 runs to 16 residues. CDR1 is SGHDN, CDR2 FVKESK, per germline. Drawing the rest from reference TRBV14 and TRBJ2-1, the complete variable domain is EAGVTQFPSHSVIEKGQTVTLRCDPISGHDNLYWYRRVMGKEIKFLLHFVKESKQDESGMPNNRFLAERTGGTYSTLKVQPAELEDSGVYFCASSPLWGSSYNEQFFGPGTRLTVL.

This chain uses TRBV29-1 with TRBJ1-2; D not resolved. The V end lost 0 bases, the J end lost 5 bases, and 22 bases lay between the germline ends. This CDR3 region has 17 residues. Germline loops: CDR1 SQVTM, CDR2 ANQGSEA. In DNA, the CDR3 is TGCAGCGTTGAAGATCTTGGTTCGACCCTAGTTGATTATGGCTACACCTTC. It is translated as CSVEDLGSTLVDYGYTF.